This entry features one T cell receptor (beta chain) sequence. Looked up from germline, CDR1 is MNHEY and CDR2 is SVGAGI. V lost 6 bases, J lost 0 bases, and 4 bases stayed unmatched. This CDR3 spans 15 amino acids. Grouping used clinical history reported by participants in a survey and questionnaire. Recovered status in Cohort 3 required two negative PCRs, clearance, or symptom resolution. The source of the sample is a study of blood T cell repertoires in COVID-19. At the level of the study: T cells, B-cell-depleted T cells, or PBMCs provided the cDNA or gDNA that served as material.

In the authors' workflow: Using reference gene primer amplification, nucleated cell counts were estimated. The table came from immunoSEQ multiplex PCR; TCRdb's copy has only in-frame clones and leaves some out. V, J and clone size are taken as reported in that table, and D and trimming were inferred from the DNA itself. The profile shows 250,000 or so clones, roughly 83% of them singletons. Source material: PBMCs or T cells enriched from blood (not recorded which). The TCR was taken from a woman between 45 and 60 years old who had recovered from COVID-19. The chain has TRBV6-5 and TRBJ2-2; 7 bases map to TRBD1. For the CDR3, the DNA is TGTGCCAGCAGGACCGACAGGGCGAACACCGGGGAGCTGTTTTTT. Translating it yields CASRTDRANTGELFF.